One T cell receptor (beta chain) is described in this entry. Its cognate antigen is unknown. This record belongs to a study of beta chain features in type 1 diabetes. For the study at large: Summed over all samples, the examined sorted cells came to 100 million to 130 million. Study observations and caveats: Individuals with type 1 diabetes displayed fewer insertions and more deletions at VDJ junctions. Possible PCR preference for shorter templates applied equally to patients and controls. There was no resolution here of whether HLA type influences TCRB rearrangement. People with Type 1 diabetes carried modestly yet significantly shorter TCRB CDR3s in all four CD4+ subsets.

CDR1 is SGHNT, CDR2 YYREEE, per germline (reference sequence). This CDR3 is built from 16 residues. The ends were cut back, 6 bases at V and 3 bases at J, with 20 bases in the middle. Every bit of the isolated RNA underwent reverse transcription, so sequencing read expressed TCRB transcripts. Libraries were prepared by immunoSEQ multiplex PCR; TCRdb keeps only in-frame clonotypes and omits some of them. This sample has some 660,000 clones; more than 12% occur once, and the top ten carry less than 0.04%. The source of this sequence is a young man with type 1 diabetes. Material for sequencing was naive CD4+ T cells from blood. The V gene is TRBV5-4, the J gene TRBJ2-3, with D possibly being TRBD1 or TRBD2 (5 bases each). The CDR3 coding sequence is TGTGCCAGCACCCCCCCTGGGGGTAGGGGTACAGATACGCAGTATTTT. It encodes CASTPPGGRGTDTQYF.